The clone carrying this T cell receptor (beta chain) was seen only a few times. As yet, its antigen is unknown. The data belong to a study of cytomegalovirus exposure and HLA in healthy donors. 60 Vbeta and 13 Jbeta primers were used in PCR. Profiling relied on immunoSEQ multiplex PCR, and the TCRdb table lists in-frame clones only, not all of them. Among about 110,000 clones listed, over 70% were seen once. J was trimmed by 3 bases and V by 3 bases; bases with no gene match: 11. Germline V gene lookup returns CDR1 MNHNS and CDR2 SASEGT. This CDR3 is 16 amino acids long. Study-wide points: In an earlier analysis, in approximately 570 donors, most V segments appeared productive either ~90% or ~30% of the time. An analysis was carried out at a later point. It showed that HLA-associated TCR beta chains were more clonally expanded than equally common non-associated chains.

The chain employs TRBV6-1 and TRBJ2-7; 7 positions agree with TRBD1. The receptor was derived from a boy aged 5-17 years in good health and CMV-seronegative. Sequencing used PBMCs. In DNA form, the CDR3 reads TGTGCCAGCAGTGAGCCGGTAACAGGGGCGGACTACGAGCAGTACTTC. As protein: CASSEPVTGADYEQYF.